The rows below give T cell receptor beta chains drawn from one sample of a study of shared clonotypes between healthy human individuals. Libraries were prepared by immunoSEQ multiplex PCR; TCRdb keeps only in-frame clonotypes and omits some of them. The sample shows some 89,000 clones, roughly two thirds of them seen only once. The material sequenced was memory CD8+ T cells sorted from blood. The receptors shown here come from a man aged 30 to 45 in good health. CDR3s include the opening cysteine and the closing phenylalanine or tryptophan. D genes are given only for firm matches. Rows give clone size only sometimes, using once, few, many, or a class for an expanded clone.

j_gene: TRBJ2-1; abundance: NA; v_gene: TRBV7-6; d_gene: NA; CDR3aa: CASSLDPDYNEQFF; CDR3nt: TGTGCCAGCAGCTTAGATCCTGACTACAATGAGCAGTTCTTC
j_gene: TRBJ2-3; abundance: NA; v_gene: TRBV5-5; d_gene: TRBD2; CDR3aa: CASSFFFSGIEVGTDTQYF; CDR3nt: TGTGCCAGCAGCTTTTTTTTTAGCGGGATTGAAGTTGGGACAGATACGCAGTATTTT
j_gene: TRBJ2-7; abundance: few; v_gene: TRBV7-9; d_gene: NA; CDR3aa: CASSLASGNYEQYF; CDR3nt: TGTGCCAGCAGCTTAGCGAGCGGAAACTACGAGCAGTACTTC
j_gene: TRBJ2-1; abundance: NA; v_gene: TRBV14; d_gene: TRBD1; CDR3aa: CASSQTGTGLYNEQFF; CDR3nt: TGTGCCAGCAGCCAGACCGGGACAGGGTTATACAATGAGCAGTTCTTC
j_gene: TRBJ1-2; abundance: NA; v_gene: TRBV25-1; d_gene: NA; CDR3aa: CASSEWGGVEDYGYTF; CDR3nt: TGTGCCAGCAGTGAATGGGGGGGTGTGGAAGACTATGGCTACACCTTC
j_gene: TRBJ2-3; abundance: NA; v_gene: TRBV7-9; d_gene: NA; CDR3aa: CASSLENRDTQYF; CDR3nt: TGTGCCAGCAGCTTAGAAAATAGGGATACGCAGTATTTT
j_gene: TRBJ2-7; abundance: few; v_gene: TRBV6-1; d_gene: NA; CDR3aa: CASSNAAGSGEQYF; CDR3nt: TGTGCCAGCAGTAACGCAGCCGGGAGCGGGGAGCAGTACTTC
j_gene: TRBJ2-7; abundance: NA; v_gene: TRBV7-9; d_gene: NA; CDR3aa: CASSIQENAYEQYF; CDR3nt: TGTGCCAGCAGCATACAGGAAAACGCCTACGAGCAGTACTTC
j_gene: TRBJ2-6; abundance: many; v_gene: TRBV10-1; d_gene: NA; CDR3aa: CASSESGCLGAWGGANVLTF; CDR3nt: TGCGCCAGCAGTGAGTCTGGGTGTTTAGGGGCTTGGGGCGGAGCCAACGTCCTGACTTTC
j_gene: TRBJ1-1; abundance: few; v_gene: TRBV13; d_gene: NA; CDR3aa: CASSLWGASTEAFF; CDR3nt: TGTGCCAGCAGCTTATGGGGGGCGAGCACTGAAGCTTTCTTT
j_gene: TRBJ2-7; abundance: NA; v_gene: TRBV6-1; d_gene: NA; CDR3aa: CASITGLEQYF; CDR3nt: TGTGCCAGCATTACAGGGTTGGAGCAGTACTTC
j_gene: TRBJ2-7; abundance: NA; v_gene: TRBV4-3; d_gene: TRBD1; CDR3aa: CASSQSEGTGSYEQYF; CDR3nt: TGCGCCAGCAGCCAATCCGAAGGGACAGGCAGCTACGAGCAGTACTTC
j_gene: TRBJ2-6; abundance: NA; v_gene: TRBV19; d_gene: NA; CDR3aa: CASSIDSLKGANVLTF; CDR3nt: TGTGCCAGTAGTATAGACAGTTTAAAGGGGGCCAACGTCCTGACTTTC
j_gene: TRBJ2-1; abundance: NA; v_gene: TRBV9; d_gene: NA; CDR3aa: CASSQDIPTTVTYNEQFF; CDR3nt: TGTGCCAGCAGCCAAGATATCCCTACGACGGTGACCTACAATGAGCAGTTCTTC
j_gene: TRBJ1-4; abundance: once; v_gene: TRBV5-4; d_gene: NA; CDR3aa: CASSLGSSGNEKLFF; CDR3nt: TGTGCCAGCAGCTTGGGGTCCAGCGGAAATGAAAAACTGTTTTTT
j_gene: TRBJ2-5; abundance: NA; v_gene: TRBV25-1; d_gene: NA; CDR3aa: CASSERRQGGETQYF; CDR3nt: TGTGCCAGCAGTGAACGGCGACAGGGAGGGGAGACCCAGTACTTC
j_gene: TRBJ1-1; abundance: NA; v_gene: TRBV7-4; d_gene: NA; CDR3aa: CASSYENTEAFF; CDR3nt: TGTGCCAGCAGCTATGAGAACACTGAAGCTTTCTTT
j_gene: TRBJ2-1; abundance: NA; v_gene: TRBV7-8; d_gene: TRBD1; CDR3aa: CASSRDRGDEQFF; CDR3nt: TGTGCCAGCAGCCGGGACAGGGGGGATGAGCAGTTCTTC
j_gene: TRBJ1-5; abundance: NA; v_gene: TRBV6-5; d_gene: NA; CDR3aa: CASSYVSGQPQHF; CDR3nt: TGTGCCAGCAGTTACGTGTCGGGCCAGCCCCAGCATTTT
j_gene: TRBJ2-1; abundance: few; v_gene: TRBV13; d_gene: NA; CDR3aa: CASSPHLGEQFF; CDR3nt: TGTGCCAGCAGCCCCCATTTGGGTGAGCAGTTCTTC
j_gene: TRBJ2-1; abundance: NA; v_gene: TRBV19; d_gene: TRBD2; CDR3aa: CASSMGLAGAFVEQFF; CDR3nt: TGTGCCAGTAGTATGGGGCTAGCGGGAGCGTTTGTTGAGCAGTTCTTC
j_gene: TRBJ2-3; abundance: many; v_gene: TRBV6-4; d_gene: TRBD2; CDR3aa: CASSSLKAGGPDTQYF; CDR3nt: TGTGCCAGCAGTAGTCTAAAAGCGGGAGGGCCAGATACGCAGTATTTT
j_gene: TRBJ2-2; abundance: NA; v_gene: TRBV5-4; d_gene: TRBD2; CDR3aa: CASSLAGPDTGELFF; CDR3nt: TGTGCCAGCAGCTTAGCGGGGCCGGACACCGGGGAGCTGTTTTTT
j_gene: TRBJ1-1; abundance: NA; v_gene: TRBV27; d_gene: NA; CDR3aa: CASSLLPGPQDEEAFF; CDR3nt: TGTGCCAGCAGTCTACTACCGGGACCGCAAGATGAGGAAGCTTTCTTT
j_gene: TRBJ2-3; abundance: few; v_gene: TRBV9; d_gene: NA; CDR3aa: CASSAGGIHTQYF; CDR3nt: TGTGCCAGCAGCGCCGGGGGCATTCATACGCAGTATTTT
j_gene: TRBJ2-7; abundance: NA; v_gene: TRBV7-2; d_gene: NA; CDR3aa: CASSLGGRSSEQYF; CDR3nt: TGTGCCAGCAGCTTAGGTGGGAGATCCAGCGAGCAGTACTTC
j_gene: TRBJ2-2; abundance: NA; v_gene: TRBV7-6; d_gene: TRBD2; CDR3aa: CASSYGGAGELFF; CDR3nt: TGTGCCAGCAGCTATGGGGGGGCCGGGGAGCTGTTTTTT
j_gene: TRBJ1-1; abundance: once; v_gene: TRBV21-1; d_gene: NA; CDR3aa: CASSLRPGVNTEAFF; CDR3nt: TGTGCCAGCAGCCTACGTCCCGGGGTGAACACTGAAGCTTTCTTT
j_gene: TRBJ2-2; abundance: few; v_gene: TRBV5-1; d_gene: NA; CDR3aa: CASSLVQELTGELFF; CDR3nt: TGCGCCAGCAGCTTGGTTCAGGAGCTCACCGGGGAGCTGTTTTTT
j_gene: TRBJ2-1; abundance: NA; v_gene: TRBV20-1; d_gene: NA; CDR3aa: CSAPTSHQFF; CDR3nt: TGCAGTGCTCCTACTTCACACCAATTCTTC
j_gene: TRBJ2-1; abundance: NA; v_gene: TRBV11-2; d_gene: TRBD2; CDR3aa: CASSLQREHDNEQFF; CDR3nt: TGTGCCAGCAGCCTCCAGCGGGAGCACGACAATGAGCAGTTCTTC
j_gene: TRBJ2-7; abundance: NA; v_gene: TRBV30; d_gene: NA; CDR3aa: CAWSHKLNPGYEQYF; CDR3nt: TGTGCCTGGAGTCACAAACTCAATCCCGGCTACGAGCAGTACTTC
j_gene: TRBJ2-7; abundance: once; v_gene: TRBV28; d_gene: NA; CDR3aa: CASSLNGGSYEQYF; CDR3nt: TGTGCCAGCAGTTTAAACGGCGGCTCCTACGAGCAGTACTTC
j_gene: TRBJ1-2; abundance: NA; v_gene: TRBV5-1; d_gene: NA; CDR3aa: CASKLRGMDGYTF; CDR3nt: TGCGCCAGCAAACTCAGGGGAATGGATGGCTACACCTTC
j_gene: TRBJ1-4; abundance: once; v_gene: TRBV18; d_gene: NA; CDR3aa: CASSPGPEEKATNEKLFF; CDR3nt: TGTGCCAGCTCACCGGGACCGGAAGAGAAAGCAACTAATGAAAAACTGTTTTTT
j_gene: TRBJ2-5; abundance: many; v_gene: TRBV6-5; d_gene: TRBD1; CDR3aa: CASRPGTGRGETQYF; CDR3nt: TGTGCCAGCAGACCCGGGACAGGGAGAGGGGAGACCCAGTACTTC
j_gene: TRBJ2-7; abundance: NA; v_gene: TRBV14; d_gene: NA; CDR3aa: CASSQYGYEQYF; CDR3nt: TGTGCCAGCAGCCAATATGGGTACGAGCAGTACTTC
j_gene: TRBJ2-3; abundance: few; v_gene: TRBV15; d_gene: TRBD2; CDR3aa: CATSRDRAGGPDTQYF; CDR3nt: TGTGCCACCAGCAGAGATCGGGCGGGAGGGCCAGATACGCAGTATTTT
j_gene: TRBJ2-1; abundance: NA; v_gene: TRBV6-5; d_gene: TRBD2; CDR3aa: CASRATSGIINEQFF; CDR3nt: TGTGCCAGCAGAGCCACTAGCGGGATAATAAATGAGCAGTTCTTC
j_gene: TRBJ2-7; abundance: once; v_gene: TRBV4-2; d_gene: NA; CDR3aa: CASSQDWSSDNSYEQYF; CDR3nt: TGTGCCAGCAGCCAAGATTGGAGTAGCGATAACTCCTACGAGCAGTACTTC
j_gene: TRBJ2-2; abundance: NA; v_gene: TRBV18; d_gene: TRBD2; CDR3aa: CASSPPTSGDSPNTGELFF; CDR3nt: TGTGCCAGCTCACCACCGACTAGCGGGGATAGCCCGAACACCGGGGAGCTGTTTTTT
j_gene: TRBJ1-2; abundance: NA; v_gene: TRBV7-2; d_gene: NA; CDR3aa: CASSPTIDYGYTF; CDR3nt: TGTGCCAGCAGCCCGACCATTGACTATGGCTACACCTTC
j_gene: TRBJ2-3; abundance: NA; v_gene: TRBV7-9; d_gene: TRBD2; CDR3aa: CASHSGRAPHTDTQYF; CDR3nt: TGTGCCAGCCATAGCGGGAGGGCCCCCCACACGGATACGCAGTATTTT
j_gene: TRBJ2-7; abundance: NA; v_gene: TRBV6-5; d_gene: NA; CDR3aa: CASRIGGGGAYEQYF; CDR3nt: TGTGCCAGCAGGATAGGCGGGGGCGGTGCCTACGAGCAGTACTTC
j_gene: TRBJ2-7; abundance: NA; v_gene: TRBV19; d_gene: NA; CDR3aa: CASSALRDAVIYEQYF; CDR3nt: TGTGCCAGTAGTGCGCTGAGGGACGCAGTAATCTACGAGCAGTACTTC
j_gene: TRBJ2-7; abundance: NA; v_gene: TRBV27; d_gene: NA; CDR3aa: CASSFVNSYEQYF; CDR3nt: TGTGCCAGCAGTTTCGTAAACTCCTACGAGCAGTACTTC
j_gene: TRBJ2-7; abundance: NA; v_gene: TRBV4-1; d_gene: NA; CDR3aa: CASSQVVTIYEQYF; CDR3nt: TGCGCCAGCAGCCAAGTTGTGACTATCTACGAGCAGTACTTC
j_gene: TRBJ1-1; abundance: NA; v_gene: TRBV29-1; d_gene: NA; CDR3aa: CSVEVDGDTEAFF; CDR3nt: TGCAGCGTTGAAGTTGACGGAGACACTGAAGCTTTCTTT
j_gene: TRBJ1-2; abundance: many; v_gene: TRBV7-2; d_gene: TRBD1; CDR3aa: CASSLHSGTDLYGYTF; CDR3nt: TGTGCCAGCAGCCTTCATTCCGGGACAGATCTCTATGGCTACACCTTC
j_gene: TRBJ2-3; abundance: NA; v_gene: TRBV29-1; d_gene: TRBD2; CDR3aa: CSVEGGRGSDTQYF; CDR3nt: TGCAGCGTTGAAGGCGGGAGGGGGTCAGATACGCAGTATTTT